This is a list of T cell receptor beta chains from one sample in a study of blood T cell repertoires in COVID-19. The method was immunoSEQ multiplex PCR; TCRdb's version includes in-frame clones alone and lacks a portion of them. Among about 440,000 clones listed, 70% to 90% were seen once. Sample: PBMCs or T cells enriched from blood (not recorded which). All receptors come from a woman aged 18 to 35 with acute COVID-19. Each CDR3 is given with its conserved first and last residue. The order of the fields is J gene, clone size, D gene, V gene, CDR3 length, CDR3 DNA, CDR3 protein. D genes are given only for firm matches. Clone size is given for some rows only: seen once, a few or many times, or a class if the clone is expanded.

j_call: TRBJ1-1; clone_size: NA; d_call: NA; v_call: TRBV7-6; cdr3_length: 15; cdr3_nt: TGTGCCAGCAGCTTAGACAAACAGGGGAACACTGAAGCTTTCTTT; cdr3_aa: CASSLDKQGNTEAFF
j_call: TRBJ1-1; clone_size: once; d_call: NA; v_call: TRBV28; cdr3_length: 16; cdr3_nt: TGTGCCAGCAGTTTTCTAAGCAGTATTCGGGGCACTGAAGCTTTCTTT; cdr3_aa: CASSFLSSIRGTEAFF
j_call: TRBJ2-3; clone_size: NA; d_call: NA; v_call: TRBV10-3; cdr3_length: 12; cdr3_nt: TGTGCCACCAGACAGCCCACAGATACGCAGTATTTT; cdr3_aa: CATRQPTDTQYF
j_call: TRBJ2-7; clone_size: NA; d_call: TRBD1; v_call: TRBV6-6; cdr3_length: 15; cdr3_nt: TGTGCCAGCAGTCCCAGAGACAGGGCAAGATACGAGCAGTACTTC; cdr3_aa: CASSPRDRARYEQYF
j_call: TRBJ2-3; clone_size: NA; d_call: NA; v_call: TRBV6-5; cdr3_length: 12; cdr3_nt: TGTGCCAGCAGAACACCCGAGGAAACGCAGTATTTT; cdr3_aa: CASRTPEETQYF
j_call: TRBJ2-1; clone_size: NA; d_call: NA; v_call: TRBV9; cdr3_length: 16; cdr3_nt: TGTGCCAGCAGCGCAGACGGGTCGCACTCCTACAATGAGCAGTTCTTC; cdr3_aa: CASSADGSHSYNEQFF
j_call: TRBJ1-4; clone_size: NA; d_call: NA; v_call: TRBV10-2; cdr3_length: 14; cdr3_nt: TGCGCCAGCAGTGAGGGCAGAACTAATGAAAAACTGTTTTTT; cdr3_aa: CASSEGRTNEKLFF
j_call: TRBJ1-1; clone_size: NA; d_call: NA; v_call: TRBV18; cdr3_length: 16; cdr3_nt: TGTGCCAGCTCACCACCGGGGGGGGATAAGGGCACTGAAGCTTTCTTT; cdr3_aa: CASSPPGGDKGTEAFF
j_call: TRBJ2-3; clone_size: NA; d_call: TRBD2; v_call: TRBV5-1; cdr3_length: 17; cdr3_nt: TGCGCCAGCAGCTTGGATGGTAGCGGGAGGGTCACGGATACGCAGTATTTT; cdr3_aa: CASSLDGSGRVTDTQYF
j_call: TRBJ1-2; clone_size: NA; d_call: TRBD1; v_call: TRBV5-6; cdr3_length: 11; cdr3_nt: TGTGCCACCGGACAGGGTGGGGGCTACACCTTC; cdr3_aa: CATGQGGGYTF
j_call: TRBJ2-3; clone_size: NA; d_call: TRBD2; v_call: TRBV4-1; cdr3_length: 15; cdr3_nt: TGCGCCAGCAGGGCTAGCGGGGGATTCCCAGATACGCAGTATTTT; cdr3_aa: CASRASGGFPDTQYF
j_call: TRBJ2-3; clone_size: once; d_call: NA; v_call: TRBV5-6; cdr3_length: 16; cdr3_nt: TGTGCCAGCAGCTGGGCCGGCGCCACTAGCACAGATACGCAGTATTTT; cdr3_aa: CASSWAGATSTDTQYF
j_call: TRBJ2-1; clone_size: NA; d_call: TRBD2; v_call: TRBV7-3; cdr3_length: 15; cdr3_nt: TGTGCCAGCAGCGGGGGACTAGGCGGCTACAATGAGCAGTTCTTC; cdr3_aa: CASSGGLGGYNEQFF
j_call: TRBJ1-2; clone_size: NA; d_call: TRBD1; v_call: TRBV15; cdr3_length: 17; cdr3_nt: TGTGCCACCAGCAGAGACTTGGGACAGTGGGGAGAGGATGGCTACACCTTC; cdr3_aa: CATSRDLGQWGEDGYTF
j_call: TRBJ1-1; clone_size: NA; d_call: NA; v_call: TRBV9; cdr3_length: 15; cdr3_nt: TGTGCCAGCAGCGGTAGCACGGGGGGAGGGGCTGAAGCTTTCTTT; cdr3_aa: CASSGSTGGGAEAFF
j_call: TRBJ1-5; clone_size: once; d_call: TRBD1; v_call: TRBV15; cdr3_length: 14; cdr3_nt: TGTGCCACCAGCACAGGACAGGGTGGACAGCCCCAGCATTTT; cdr3_aa: CATSTGQGGQPQHF
j_call: TRBJ2-3; clone_size: NA; d_call: NA; v_call: TRBV6-5; cdr3_length: 13; cdr3_nt: TGTGCCAGCCTAGACTCTCTTTTGGATACGCAGTATTTT; cdr3_aa: CASLDSLLDTQYF
j_call: TRBJ1-6; clone_size: NA; d_call: TRBD1; v_call: TRBV12-3/TRBV12-4; cdr3_length: 13; cdr3_nt: TGTGCCAGCAGCCCCGGGACAGGGTCACCCCTCCACTTT; cdr3_aa: CASSPGTGSPLHF
j_call: TRBJ1-1; clone_size: once; d_call: NA; v_call: TRBV3-1/TRBV3-2; cdr3_length: 14; cdr3_nt: TGTGCCAGCAGCCAAGCCTTCGGGAAGGCTGAAGCTTTCTTT; cdr3_aa: CASSQAFGKAEAFF
j_call: TRBJ1-2; clone_size: few; d_call: TRBD1; v_call: TRBV14; cdr3_length: 15; cdr3_nt: TGTGCCAGCAGCCAAGTGAGGTCAGGGGGCCATGGCTACACCTTC; cdr3_aa: CASSQVRSGGHGYTF
j_call: TRBJ1-2; clone_size: NA; d_call: NA; v_call: TRBV5-1; cdr3_length: 14; cdr3_nt: TGCGCCAGCAGCTTGGTTGTCAGAAACTATGGCTACACCTTC; cdr3_aa: CASSLVVRNYGYTF
j_call: TRBJ1-2; clone_size: NA; d_call: TRBD1; v_call: TRBV28; cdr3_length: 15; cdr3_nt: TGTGCCAGCAGTTCCCCGGGACAGCCGAACTATGGCTACACCTTC; cdr3_aa: CASSSPGQPNYGYTF
j_call: TRBJ1-6; clone_size: NA; d_call: TRBD1; v_call: TRBV7-8; cdr3_length: 15; cdr3_nt: TGTGCCAGCAGCTCCTCCGGGACAGGGAATTCACCCCTCCACTTT; cdr3_aa: CASSSSGTGNSPLHF
j_call: TRBJ1-5; clone_size: NA; d_call: NA; v_call: TRBV28; cdr3_length: 12; cdr3_nt: TGTGCCAGCCTACAGGGATTTCAGCCCCAGCATTTT; cdr3_aa: CASLQGFQPQHF
j_call: TRBJ2-2; clone_size: NA; d_call: TRBD2; v_call: TRBV7-9; cdr3_length: 16; cdr3_nt: TGTGCCAGCAGCTTAAGTCTAGCGGGAAACACCGGGGAGCTGTTTTTT; cdr3_aa: CASSLSLAGNTGELFF
j_call: TRBJ1-1; clone_size: NA; d_call: TRBD1; v_call: TRBV5-1; cdr3_length: 13; cdr3_nt: TGCGCCAGCAGCGGATCGACAGGGTGGGAAGCTTTCTTT; cdr3_aa: CASSGSTGWEAFF
j_call: TRBJ2-2; clone_size: NA; d_call: NA; v_call: TRBV5-1; cdr3_length: 15; cdr3_nt: TGCGCCAGCAGCGAACAACTACAGGGTACCGGGGAGCTGTTTTTT; cdr3_aa: CASSEQLQGTGELFF
j_call: TRBJ1-1; clone_size: NA; d_call: NA; v_call: TRBV3-1/TRBV3-2; cdr3_length: 12; cdr3_nt: TGTGCCAGCAGCCTGAAGGGGACTGAAGCTTTCTTT; cdr3_aa: CASSLKGTEAFF
j_call: TRBJ2-2; clone_size: NA; d_call: TRBD1; v_call: TRBV6-1; cdr3_length: 18; cdr3_nt: TGTGCCAGCAGTGGCCGGGACAGGTTGTATGGAGGCACCGGGGAGCTGTTTTTT; cdr3_aa: CASSGRDRLYGGTGELFF
j_call: TRBJ2-2; clone_size: NA; d_call: TRBD1; v_call: TRBV11-2; cdr3_length: 15; cdr3_nt: TGTGCCAGCAGCTTAGTAGGGACAGGGGTTGGGGAGCTGTTTTTT; cdr3_aa: CASSLVGTGVGELFF
j_call: TRBJ1-1; clone_size: NA; d_call: NA; v_call: TRBV3-1/TRBV3-2; cdr3_length: 17; cdr3_nt: TGTGCCAGCAGCCAAGTCCTGACAGTAGTCGCGAACACTGAAGCTTTCTTT; cdr3_aa: CASSQVLTVVANTEAFF
j_call: TRBJ2-3; clone_size: NA; d_call: NA; v_call: TRBV6-5; cdr3_length: 15; cdr3_nt: TGTGCCAGCAGTCGGTCTGTTACTAGCACAGATACGCAGTATTTT; cdr3_aa: CASSRSVTSTDTQYF
j_call: TRBJ2-1; clone_size: NA; d_call: TRBD1; v_call: TRBV5-4; cdr3_length: 13; cdr3_nt: TGTGCCAGCAGCTTGGGCGACAGGGTTGAGCAGTTCTTC; cdr3_aa: CASSLGDRVEQFF
j_call: TRBJ2-7; clone_size: few; d_call: TRBD2; v_call: TRBV2; cdr3_length: 17; cdr3_nt: TGTGCCAGCAGTGAAGCGACACTAGCGGGAGCGTGGGACGAGCAGTACTTC; cdr3_aa: CASSEATLAGAWDEQYF
j_call: TRBJ2-6; clone_size: NA; d_call: NA; v_call: TRBV5-4; cdr3_length: 17; cdr3_nt: TGTGCCAGCAGCCCCGTTACTAGGTACTCTGGGGCCAACGTCCTGACTTTC; cdr3_aa: CASSPVTRYSGANVLTF
j_call: TRBJ2-1; clone_size: few; d_call: TRBD1; v_call: TRBV11-3; cdr3_length: 15; cdr3_nt: TGTGCCAGCAGCGCCCCCGGGACAGCTTACAATGAGCAGTTCTTC; cdr3_aa: CASSAPGTAYNEQFF
j_call: TRBJ1-1; clone_size: NA; d_call: NA; v_call: TRBV28; cdr3_length: 17; cdr3_nt: TGTGCCAGCAGGCACTTCGTCACCAGGGTCCCCGACACTGAAGCTTTCTTT; cdr3_aa: CASRHFVTRVPDTEAFF
j_call: TRBJ2-3; clone_size: NA; d_call: TRBD2; v_call: TRBV3-1/TRBV3-2; cdr3_length: 15; cdr3_nt: TGTGCCAGCAGCCAGAGGACTAGTCCCACAGATACGCAGTATTTT; cdr3_aa: CASSQRTSPTDTQYF
j_call: TRBJ2-5; clone_size: NA; d_call: TRBD2; v_call: TRBV3-1/TRBV3-2; cdr3_length: 13; cdr3_nt: TGTGCCAGCGGGCTAGCGGGGATGGAGACCCAGTACTTC; cdr3_aa: CASGLAGMETQYF
j_call: TRBJ1-2; clone_size: NA; d_call: NA; v_call: TRBV7-2; cdr3_length: 15; cdr3_nt: TGTGCCAGCAGCTTAGGCCTCAGCGCGGACTATGGCTACACCTTC; cdr3_aa: CASSLGLSADYGYTF
j_call: TRBJ1-1; clone_size: NA; d_call: NA; v_call: TRBV4-1; cdr3_length: 16; cdr3_nt: TGCGCCAGCAGCCCTTACGGGGGTGGAGGGAACACTGAAGCTTTCTTT; cdr3_aa: CASSPYGGGGNTEAFF
j_call: TRBJ2-3; clone_size: NA; d_call: TRBD2; v_call: TRBV6-2/TRBV6-3; cdr3_length: 19; cdr3_nt: TGTGCCAGCAGTTACTCGATCGACCGGGGCCAGCGGGAGTCAAATACGCAGTATTTT; cdr3_aa: CASSYSIDRGQRESNTQYF
j_call: TRBJ2-1; clone_size: NA; d_call: TRBD2; v_call: TRBV18; cdr3_length: 15; cdr3_nt: TGTGCCAGCTCAGAACTTCCGGGACTAGTAAATGAGCAGTTCTTC; cdr3_aa: CASSELPGLVNEQFF
j_call: TRBJ1-6; clone_size: NA; d_call: TRBD1; v_call: TRBV28; cdr3_length: 13; cdr3_nt: TGTGCCAGCCGACCCCCAGGGGGTTCACCCCTCCACTTT; cdr3_aa: CASRPPGGSPLHF
j_call: TRBJ2-7; clone_size: NA; d_call: TRBD2; v_call: TRBV28; cdr3_length: 15; cdr3_nt: TGTGCCAGCAGTTTAGTAGCGGGAGGAAGGCACGAGCAGTACTTC; cdr3_aa: CASSLVAGGRHEQYF
j_call: TRBJ2-7; clone_size: NA; d_call: TRBD2; v_call: TRBV7-3; cdr3_length: 13; cdr3_nt: TGTGCCAGCAGCTTACTTGGGGGAGGGGAGCAGTACTTC; cdr3_aa: CASSLLGGGEQYF
j_call: TRBJ2-3; clone_size: NA; d_call: NA; v_call: TRBV7-9; cdr3_length: 14; cdr3_nt: TGTGCCAGCAGCTCAGGGGTGAGGGCAGATACGCAGTATTTT; cdr3_aa: CASSSGVRADTQYF
j_call: TRBJ2-7; clone_size: NA; d_call: TRBD2; v_call: TRBV7-9; cdr3_length: 20; cdr3_nt: TGTGCCAGCAGCACAGAAACCTGGACTAGCGGGAGAGGGGGGTCGTACGAGCAGTACTTC; cdr3_aa: CASSTETWTSGRGGSYEQYF